Each of the 24 T cell receptor beta chains below was sequenced from the same sample in a study of patients and donors after allogeneic stem cell transplantation. MiXCR, run by TCRdb on the RT-PCR reads, gives a single entry per CDR3 protein. The table includes 400,000 to 450,000 distinct CDR3 sequences, under 20% detected once. Sequencing was performed on blood, either unsorted or a sorted T cell fraction (not recorded which). Receptor source: a human donor who was either an allogeneic HSCT recipient or a stem cell or donor lymphocyte infusion donor (not recorded which). It is not recorded whose cells these are; they may come from a transplant donor.

The chain links TRBV7-6 to TRBJ1-6, with 7 positions matching TRBD1. J lost 5 bases, V lost 5 bases, and 18 bases had no gene match. The CDR3 has 19 amino acids. Germline assignment: CDR1 SGHVS and CDR2 FNYEAQ. The CDR3 sequence: CASSRLTGTTAPNNSPLHF. CDR3 DNA: TGTGCCAGCAGCAGACTGACAGGGACAACGGCTCCTAATAATTCACCCCTCCACTTT.

This chain connects TRBV9 to TRBJ1-1, with 7 positions matching TRBD1. The germline V gene encodes CDR1 SGDLS and CDR2 YYNGEE. With V trimmed by 0 bases and J by 5 bases, 10 bases remained unmatched. This CDR3 comprises 16 residues. CDR3 nucleotide sequence: TGTGCCAGCAGCGTAGTGGCAGGGGGGGAGCTGACTGAAGCTTTCTTT. Encoded protein: CASSVVAGGELTEAFF.

J is TRBJ1-5 and V is TRBV11-2; D ambiguous. Germline assignment: CDR1 SGHAT and CDR2 FQNNGV. The V gene lost 5 bases and the J gene lost 6 bases, with 14 bases spanning the gap. This CDR3 region has 14 residues. CDR3 nucleotide sequence: TGTGCCAGCAGCCCAGATCCGGTGTCTCAGCCCCAGCATTTT. Encoded protein: CASSPDPVSQPQHF.

This chain connects TRBV2 to TRBJ1-4; D not certain. CDR3 size: 13 residues. Trimming removed 7 bases at V and 5 bases at J, with 11 bases between. The germline V gene encodes CDR1 SNHLY and CDR2 FYNNEI. The CDR3 bases are TGTGCCAGCAACTTCGGAAGAAATGAAAAACTGTTTTTT. Its translation: CASNFGRNEKLFF.

V is TRBV5-1 and J is TRBJ2-2; 9 nucleotides match TRBD1. V trimming: 4 bases; J trimming: 3 bases; junction bases outside the gene matches: 7. From germline, CDR1 is SGHRS and CDR2 YFSETQ. This CDR3 is built from 16 residues. The CDR3 coding sequence is TGCGCCAGCAGCCTCGGGGACAGGGCTTACACCGGGGAGCTGTTTTTT. Translated: CASSLGDRAYTGELFF.

This clonotype was seen repeatedly, ten times or more. V and J are TRBV12-3 or TRBV12-4 and TRBJ2-3, with D possibly TRBD1 on 6 matching bases. V lost 6 bases, J lost 5 bases, and 12 bases lay in between. This CDR3 is built from 13 residues. CDR3 in amino acids: CASSTRGIDTQYF. The CDR3 bases are TGTGCCAGCAGCACAAGGGGGATAGATACGCAGTATTTT.

This clonotype was recorded many times. The chain links TRBV5-1 to TRBJ2-2; 8 bases match TRBD1. The CDR3 spans 15 residues. The V segment lost 4 bases and the J segment 1 base; nucleotides outside the gene matches: 3. Germline assignment: CDR1 SGHRS and CDR2 YFSETQ. The CDR3: CASSPDRVNTGELFF. CDR3 bases: TGCGCCAGCAGCCCGGACAGGGTGAACACCGGGGAGCTGTTTTTT.

This clonotype appeared a few times. The V and J genes are TRBV20-1 and TRBJ1-1; D is uncertain. CDR3 length: 15 residues. Trimming removed 2 bases from V and 0 bases from J, with 13 bases in between. Germline V gene data show CDR1 as DFQATT and CDR2 as SNEGSKA (reference sequence). CDR3 loop: CSARLGSRLNTEAFF. The CDR3 region has the DNA TGCAGTGCTAGACTTGGTTCCAGATTGAACACTGAAGCTTTCTTT.

V usage is TRBV30 and J usage is TRBJ2-5, with TRBD2 matching over 8 bases. The CDR3 extends over 17 amino acids. Looked up from germline, CDR1 is GTSNPN and CDR2 is SVGIG (reference sequence). V trimming: 1 base; J trimming: 1 base; junction bases outside the gene matches: 11. CDR3: CAWSGLSPGTSQETQYF. DNA of the CDR3: TGTGCCTGGAGTGGATTGAGCCCCGGGACTAGCCAAGAGACCCAGTACTTC.

The CDR3 protein is CASSPGQRTAGQETQYF. The CDR3 DNA is TGTGCCAGCAGCCCCGGACAGCGAACCGCCGGTCAAGAGACCCAGTACTTC. The chain combines TRBV7-7 with TRBJ2-5, with D possibly TRBD1 on 6 matching bases. Between the trimmed V and J ends, which lost 5 bases and 2 bases, there was a span of 21 bases. Germline CDR1 reads SSHAT; CDR2 reads FNYEAQ (reference sequence). This CDR3 is 17 amino acids long.

The sample holds one count of this clonotype. This chain links TRBV20-1 with TRBJ1-2, with D possibly TRBD1 on 6 matching bases. Germline V lookup: CDR1 DFQATT, CDR2 SNEGSKA (reference sequence). Trimming took off 0 bases at V and 4 bases at J, with 12 bases between the two ends. The length of the CDR3 is 14 residues. CDR3 in DNA: TGCAGTGCTAGAGATCCGGGGGCGAGCTATGGCTACACCTTC. Protein product: CSARDPGASYGYTF.

This clonotype was seen repeatedly, ten times or more. The chain couples TRBV24-1 to TRBJ1-2; perhaps TRBD1 as D (5 bases). CDR1 KGHDR and CDR2 SFDVKD come from the germline V gene. V was trimmed by 5 bases and J by 7 bases, leaving 10 bases between them. CDR3 size: 12 residues. The CDR3 region has the DNA TGTGCCACCAGTGCGGGGGGAGCTGGCTACACCTTC. Translated: CATSAGGAGYTF.

Here the CDR3 reads CASSRDAKNIQYF. CDR3 nucleotide sequence: TGTGCCAGCAGCCGGGACGCCAAAAACATTCAGTACTTC. The chain recombines TRBV9 with TRBJ2-4; tentatively, D is TRBD1 or TRBD2 (5 bases each). Germline CDR1 reads SGDLS; CDR2 reads YYNGEE. V was trimmed by 4 bases and J by 1 base, leaving 6 bases between them. This CDR3 has 13 amino acids. The whole variable domain, remainder taken from reference TRBV9 and TRBJ2-4, is DSGVTQTPKHLITATGQRVTLRCSPRSGDLSVYWYQQSLDQGLQFLIQYYNGEERAKGNILERFSAQQFPDLHSELNLSSLELGDSALYFCASSRDAKNIQYFGAGTRLSVL.

This clonotype was seen a handful of times. The V and J genes are TRBV2 and TRBJ1-5; unclear D gene. The germline V and J ends were trimmed by 4 bases and 6 bases, with 10 bases remaining between them. The CDR3 runs to 13 residues. The germline gives CDR1 SNHLY, CDR2 FYNNEI. CDR3 residues: CASSVDRGQPQHF. The CDR3 region has the DNA TGTGCCAGCAGTGTTGACCGGGGTCAGCCCCAGCATTTT. The full variable domain, in which reference TRBV2 and TRBJ1-5 provide the parts outside the CDR3, is EPEVTQTPSHQVTQMGQEVILRCVPISNHLYFYWYRQILGQKVEFLVSFYNNEISEKSEIFDDQFSVERPDGSNFTLKIRSTKLEDSAMYFCASSVDRGQPQHFGDGTRLSIL.

In its sample, this clonotype was seen a few times. The chain uses TRBV4-3 and TRBJ2-1; 8 bases line up with TRBD2. The CDR3 sequence is 16 residues long. Germline CDR1 is LGHNA and CDR2 is YSLEER. V lost 0 bases and J lost 3; bases outside the gene matches: 4. Here the CDR3 DNA reads TGCGCCAGCAGCCAAGAAGAGCGGGGGCTCTACAATGAGCAGTTCTTC. It specifies CASSQEERGLYNEQFF.

This clonotype was seen at least ten times. V usage is TRBV7-2 and J usage is TRBJ1-4, with D hard to call. V lost 1 base to trimming and J lost 4 bases, with 7 bases between them. CDR3 length: 14 amino acids. The germline CDR1 and CDR2 sequences are SGHTA and FQGNSA. The CDR3 sequence is CASSLGRFNEKLFF. CDR3 coding DNA: TGTGCCAGCAGCTTAGGCCGGTTTAATGAAAAACTGTTTTTT.

The J gene is TRBJ2-2, the V gene TRBV5-6; TRBD2 agrees at 9 bases. The CDR3 length is 18 residues. V lost 4 bases, J lost 5 bases, and 15 bases stayed unmatched. The V gene's germline CDR1 is SGHDT and CDR2 YYEEEE. The CDR3 nucleotides read TGTGCCAGCAGCCCTCCGGGACTAGCCCACCGGAGGACCGGGGAGCTGTTTTTT. It translates to CASSPPGLAHRRTGELFF.

In this sample, this clonotype turned up a few times. The chain uses TRBV4-1 and TRBJ1-1, with D perhaps matching TRBD1 (6 bases). The CDR3 runs to 15 residues. V was clipped by 3 bases and J by 0 bases, with 11 bases between them. Germline V gives CDR1 MGHRA, CDR2 YSYEKL. The CDR3 coding sequence is TGCGCCAGCAGCCACAAGACAGGAATGAACACTGAAGCTTTCTTT. Protein: CASSHKTGMNTEAFF.

This clonotype has more than one count but fewer than ten. This rearrangement joins TRBV11-2 to TRBJ2-4, with a tentative D call TRBD2 (6 bases). The CDR3 consists of 14 residues. The germline V and J ends were trimmed by 3 bases and 7 bases, with 13 bases remaining between them. The germline CDR1 and CDR2 sequences are SGHAT and FQNNGV. The CDR3 nucleotides read TGTGCCAGCAGCTTCCCCCGGACTATGAACATTCAGTACTTC. Encoded protein: CASSFPRTMNIQYF. Looking up the rest from reference TRBV11-2 and TRBJ2-4 gives the full variable domain: EAGVAQSPRYKIIEKRQSVAFWCNPISGHATLYWYQQILGQGPKLLIQFQNNGVVDDSQLPKDRFSAERLKGVDSTLKIQPAKLEDSAVYLCASSFPRTMNIQYFGAGTRLSVL.

The rearrangement links TRBV12-3 or TRBV12-4 to TRBJ1-2; D gene uncertain. The CDR3 has 13 amino acids. V was shortened by 1 base and J by 2 bases, with 5 bases between the two germline ends. CDR3 amino acids: CASSLDVNYGYTF. The CDR3 coding sequence is TGTGCCAGCAGTTTAGATGTCAACTATGGCTACACCTTC.

V usage is TRBV12-5 and J usage is TRBJ2-3, with 7 positions matching TRBD1. From germline, CDR1 is LGHNT and CDR2 FRNRAP. This CDR3 comprises 15 residues. V was pared by 2 bases and J by 5 bases, with 7 bases of the junction left unmatched. The CDR3 is CASGLPGTAGDTQYF. The CDR3 DNA reads TGTGCTAGTGGTTTGCCGGGGACAGCCGGAGATACGCAGTATTTT. Drawing the rest from reference TRBV12-5 and TRBJ2-3, the complete variable domain is DARVTQTPRHKVTEMGQEVTMRCQPILGHNTVFWYRQTMMQGLELLAYFRNRAPLDDSGMPKDRFSAEMPDATLATLKIQPSEPRDSAVYFCASGLPGTAGDTQYFGPGTRLTVL.

This clonotype was recorded at least ten times. The CDR3 region has the DNA TGCGCCAGCAGCAACTTCCTACCGGGGACCTACAATGAGCAGTTCTTC. It translates to CASSNFLPGTYNEQFF. The chain combines TRBV5-1 with TRBJ2-1, with a possible D match to TRBD2 (5 bases). CDR3 size: 16 residues. V gave up 4 bases and J gave up 2 bases, with 16 bases separating them. In germline, CDR1 is SGHRS, CDR2 YFSETQ.

The V call is TRBV5-1, the J call TRBJ2-1, with TRBD2 matching 7 bases. Germline CDR1 and CDR2: SGHRS and YFSETQ. With V trimmed by 4 bases and J by 2 bases, 3 bases remained unmatched. This CDR3 has 14 residues. The CDR3 DNA sequence: TGCGCCAGCAGCAGGAGCGGGGCCTACAATGAGCAGTTCTTC. Its translation: CASSRSGAYNEQFF. Full variable domain (missing parts from reference TRBV5-1 and TRBJ2-1): KAGVTQTPRYLIKTRGQQVTLSCSPISGHRSVSWYQQTPGQGLQFLFEYFSETQRNKGNFPGRFSGRQFSNSRSEMNVSTLELGDSALYLCASSRSGAYNEQFFGPGTRLTVL.

This clonotype showed up many times. The J gene is TRBJ1-1, the V gene TRBV5-1; TRBD1 matches 8 bases. The CDR3 has 15 residues. J gave up 4 bases and V 4 bases, and 9 bases lay outside the gene matches. Germline V gives CDR1 SGHRS, CDR2 YFSETQ. This chain's CDR3 is CASSPRPQGATEAFF. In nucleotides, the CDR3 is TGCGCCAGCAGCCCCAGACCCCAGGGGGCCACTGAAGCTTTCTTT. Using reference TRBV5-1 and TRBJ1-1 for the parts outside the CDR3, the full variable domain is KAGVTQTPRYLIKTRGQQVTLSCSPISGHRSVSWYQQTPGQGLQFLFEYFSETQRNKGNFPGRFSGRQFSNSRSEMNVSTLELGDSALYLCASSPRPQGATEAFFGQGTRLTVV.